One sample yielded the 10 T cell receptor beta chains listed below, sequenced in a study of T cells in localized non-small cell lung cancer. Clones were sequenced by immunoSEQ multiplex PCR, and TCRdb holds only the in-frame ones, with some missing. This sample has 1,500 to 2,000 clones; less than 45% occur once, and the top ten carry roughly 13%. The source material was lung tumor tissue, sampled before any cancer treatment. These receptors came from a woman aged 35-70 years with stage I lung adenocarcinoma.

The V and J genes are TRBV18 and TRBJ2-3, with 8 bases matching TRBD1. The CDR3 is made up of 14 amino acids. In germline, CDR1 is KGHSH, CDR2 LQKENI. Unmatched junction bases numbered 7, after V lost 8 bases and J lost 3 bases. CDR3 sequence reads: CASDDRGRTDTQYF. DNA of the CDR3: TGTGCCAGCGACGACAGGGGTCGGACAGATACGCAGTATTTT.

In its sample, this clone ranks as medium-sized. CDR3 region: CASSLGQVEETQYF. The CDR3 DNA reads as TGTGCCAGCAGCTTGGGGCAGGTGGAGGAGACCCAGTACTTC. This chain connects TRBV11-3 to TRBJ2-5; possible D gene TRBD1, 5 bases. The CDR3 is 14 amino acids. The germline V and J ends were trimmed by 3 bases and 5 bases, with 13 bases remaining between them. From germline, CDR1 is SGHNT and CDR2 YENEEA. Using reference TRBV11-3 and TRBJ2-5 for the parts outside the CDR3, the full variable domain is EAGVVQSPRYKIIEKKQPVAFWCNPISGHNTLYWYLQNLGQGPELLIRYENEEAVDDSQLPKDRFSAERLKGVDSTLKIQPAELGDSAVYLCASSLGQVEETQYFGPGTRLLVL.

The chain employs TRBV14 and TRBJ2-3, with 7 bases lining up with TRBD1. The CDR3 extends over 14 amino acids. V trimming: 4 bases; J trimming: 6 bases; junction bases outside the gene matches: 7. Germline lookup yields CDR1 SGHDN and CDR2 FVKESK. CDR3 sequence reads: CASSLNRGSDTQYF. CDR3 coding DNA: TGTGCCAGCAGCCTAAACAGGGGATCGGATACGCAGTATTTT.

The J gene is TRBJ1-1, the V gene TRBV29-1; D remains ambiguous. Germline values: CDR1 SQVTM, CDR2 ANQGSEA. The CDR3 covers 13 residues. V was pared by 6 bases and J by 3 bases, with 14 bases between. CDR3 in amino acids: CSVQTSPDTEAFF. DNA for the CDR3: TGCAGCGTACAAACTTCGCCGGACACTGAAGCTTTCTTT.

The CDR3 region is CATSRVGEATNEKLFF. The CDR3 nucleotides read TGTGCCACCAGCAGAGTCGGTGAGGCAACTAATGAAAAACTGTTTTTT. The chain combines TRBV15 with TRBJ1-4; no clear D. Trimming stripped 1 base from V and 0 bases from J, with 9 bases between. The CDR3 extends over 16 amino acids. The germline V gene has CDR1 LNHNV and CDR2 YYDKDF (reference sequence).

The J gene is TRBJ1-6, the V gene TRBV18; D is uncertain. The CDR3 spans 13 residues. Germline CDR1 KGHSH, CDR2 LQKENI. Trimming pared 5 bases from V and 7 bases from J, leaving 9 bases between. The CDR3 coding sequence is TGTGCCAGCTCATCGGACCGGAATTCACCCCTCCACTTT. This sequence encodes CASSSDRNSPLHF.

This clone was observed a few times. The chain couples TRBV7-6 to TRBJ2-1; the D is unclear. Germline V gene lookup returns CDR1 SGHVS and CDR2 FNYEAQ. This CDR3 region has 15 residues. Trimming took 1 base from V and 3 from J, leaving 10 bases between them. CDR3 nucleotide sequence: TGTGCCAGCAGCTTAGATCTTAGCTACTACAATGAGCAGTTCTTC. It specifies CASSLDLSYYNEQFF.

This chain uses TRBV18 with TRBJ1-4; 10 bases fit TRBD1. The CDR3 is 14 amino acids. Trimming took 6 bases from V and 10 from J; bases not matched to a gene: 8. Germline assignment: CDR1 KGHSH and CDR2 LQKENI. The CDR3 spells CASSPTGGERKLFF. CDR3 sequence (DNA): TGTGCCAGCTCCCCGACAGGGGGCGAACGAAAACTGTTTTTT.

Relative to its sample, this clone is large. The V and J genes are TRBV11-3 and TRBJ2-3; D possibly corresponds to TRBD2 (5 bases). This CDR3 is built from 15 residues. V was cut by 1 base and J by 4 bases, with 12 bases left in between. Germline values: CDR1 SGHNT, CDR2 YENEEA. CDR3 sequence (DNA): TGTGCCAGCAGCTTAGTGAGGGCTAGAGCAGATACGCAGTATTTT. It codes for CASSLVRARADTQYF.

This clone was observed a handful of times. The gene calls are TRBV12-2 and TRBJ2-7; the table names TRBD2, a call not compared with the DNA. TRBV12-2 is a listed pseudogene. The CDR3 is 15 amino acids. CDR3 sequence: CASHLAELKAYEQYF. CDR3 sequence (DNA): TGTGCAAGTCACTTAGCGGAGTTAAAGGCCTACGAGCAGTACTTC.